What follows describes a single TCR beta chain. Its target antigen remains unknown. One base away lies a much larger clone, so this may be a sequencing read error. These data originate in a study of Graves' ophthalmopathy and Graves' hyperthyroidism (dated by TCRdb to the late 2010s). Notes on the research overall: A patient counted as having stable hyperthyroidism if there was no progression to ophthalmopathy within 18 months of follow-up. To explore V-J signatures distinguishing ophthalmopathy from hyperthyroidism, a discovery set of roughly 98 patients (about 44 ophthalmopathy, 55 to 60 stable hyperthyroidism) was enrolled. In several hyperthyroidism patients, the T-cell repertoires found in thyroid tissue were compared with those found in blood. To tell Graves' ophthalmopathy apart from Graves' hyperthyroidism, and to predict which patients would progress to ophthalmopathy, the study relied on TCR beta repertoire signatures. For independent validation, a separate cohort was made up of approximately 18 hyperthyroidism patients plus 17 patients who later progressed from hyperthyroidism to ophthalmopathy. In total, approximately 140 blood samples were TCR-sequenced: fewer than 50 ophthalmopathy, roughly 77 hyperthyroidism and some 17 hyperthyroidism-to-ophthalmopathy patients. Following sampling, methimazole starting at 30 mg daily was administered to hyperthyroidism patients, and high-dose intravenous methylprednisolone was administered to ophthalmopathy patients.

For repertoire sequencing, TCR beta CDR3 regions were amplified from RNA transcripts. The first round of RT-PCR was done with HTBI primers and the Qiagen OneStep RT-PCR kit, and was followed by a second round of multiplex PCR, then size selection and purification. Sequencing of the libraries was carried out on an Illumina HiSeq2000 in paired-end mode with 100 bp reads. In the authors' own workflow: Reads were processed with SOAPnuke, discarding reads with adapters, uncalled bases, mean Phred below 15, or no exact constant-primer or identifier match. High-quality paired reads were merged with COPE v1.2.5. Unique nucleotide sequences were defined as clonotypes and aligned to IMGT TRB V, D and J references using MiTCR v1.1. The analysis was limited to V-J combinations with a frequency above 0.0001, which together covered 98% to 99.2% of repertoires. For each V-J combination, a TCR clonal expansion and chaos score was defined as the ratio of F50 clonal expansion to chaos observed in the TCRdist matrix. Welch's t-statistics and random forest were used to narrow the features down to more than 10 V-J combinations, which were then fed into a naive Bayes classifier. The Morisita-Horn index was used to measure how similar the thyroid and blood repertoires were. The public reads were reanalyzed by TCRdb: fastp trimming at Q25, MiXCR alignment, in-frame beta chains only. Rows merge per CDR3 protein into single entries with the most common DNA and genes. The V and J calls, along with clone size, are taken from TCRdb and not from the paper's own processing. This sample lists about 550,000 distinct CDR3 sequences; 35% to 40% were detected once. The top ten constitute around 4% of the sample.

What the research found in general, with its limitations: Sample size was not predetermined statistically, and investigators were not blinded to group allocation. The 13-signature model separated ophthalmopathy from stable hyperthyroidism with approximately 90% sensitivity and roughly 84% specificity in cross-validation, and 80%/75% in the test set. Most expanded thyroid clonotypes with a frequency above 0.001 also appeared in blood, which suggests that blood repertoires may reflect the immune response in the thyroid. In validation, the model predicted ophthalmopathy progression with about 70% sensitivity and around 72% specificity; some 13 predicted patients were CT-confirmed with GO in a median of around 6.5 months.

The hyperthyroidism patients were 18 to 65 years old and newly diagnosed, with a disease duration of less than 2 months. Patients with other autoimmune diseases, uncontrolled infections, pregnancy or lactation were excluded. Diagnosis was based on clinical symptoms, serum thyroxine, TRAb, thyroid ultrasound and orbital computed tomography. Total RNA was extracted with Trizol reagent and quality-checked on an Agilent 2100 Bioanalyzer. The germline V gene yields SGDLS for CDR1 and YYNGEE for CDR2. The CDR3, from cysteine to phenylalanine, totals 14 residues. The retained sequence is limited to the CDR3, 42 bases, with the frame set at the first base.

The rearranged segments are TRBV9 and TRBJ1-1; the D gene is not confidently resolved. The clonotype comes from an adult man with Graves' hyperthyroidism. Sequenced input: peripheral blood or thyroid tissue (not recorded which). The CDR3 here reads CANSVVSENTEAFF. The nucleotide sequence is TGTGCCAACAGCGTAGTAAGTGAGAACACTGAAGCTTTCTTT.